This T cell receptor (beta chain) was sequenced during a study of T cell responses to AZD1222 COVID-19 vaccine. Whole-study context: Pooled samples include second doses given at about 4 or 12 weeks. Study outcomes and limitations: Nearly half of spike-specific TCRs reportedly target unmutated variant regions. White British donors predominated, females outnumbered males, and clonal diversity was possibly underestimated. Repertoire sampling occurred only after the peak T cell response.

On this clone: Its antigen is not known.

Here immunoSEQ multiplex PCR was the method, and the copy in TCRdb shows in-frame clones only, minus some. The repertoire consists of 93,000 or so clones, with 88% occurring once and the leading ten covering 20% to 25%. The CDR3 has 16 residues. V gave up 0 bases and J gave up 3 bases, with 14 bases separating them. Germline V CDR1 and CDR2: GTSNPN, SVGIG (reference sequence). The V and J genes are TRBV30 and TRBJ1-4; D not resolved. The TCR comes from an adult in good health. The sequencing used peripheral blood, collected on day 0 of AZD1222 vaccination. CDR3 sequence reads: CAWSVEGLLSNEKLFF. In DNA, the CDR3 is TGTGCCTGGAGTGTAGAGGGCCTCTTATCTAATGAAAAACTGTTTTTT.